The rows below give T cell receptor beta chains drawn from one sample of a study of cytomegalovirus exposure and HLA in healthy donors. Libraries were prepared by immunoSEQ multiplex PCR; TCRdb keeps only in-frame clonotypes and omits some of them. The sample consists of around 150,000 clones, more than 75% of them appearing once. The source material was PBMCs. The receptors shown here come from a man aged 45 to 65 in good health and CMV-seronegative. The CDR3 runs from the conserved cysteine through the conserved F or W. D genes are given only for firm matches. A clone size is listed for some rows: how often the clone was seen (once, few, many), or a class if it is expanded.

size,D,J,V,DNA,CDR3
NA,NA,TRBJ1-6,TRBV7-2,TGTGCCAGCAGCTTAGGAGGTACCTATAATTCACCCCTCCACTTT,CASSLGGTYNSPLHF
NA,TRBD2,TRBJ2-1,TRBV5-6,TGTGCCAGCAGCCAGGGACTAGCGGTACTTTCGGATGAGCAGTTCTTC,CASSQGLAVLSDEQFF
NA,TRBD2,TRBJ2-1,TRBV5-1,TGCGCCAGCAGCCCTGTGGGGACTAGCGGGGGGGCCCGGTATGAGCAGTTCTTC,CASSPVGTSGGARYEQFF
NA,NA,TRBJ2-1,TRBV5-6,TGTGCCAGCAGCGAGGACGGGGATTACTACAATGAGCAGTTCTTC,CASSEDGDYYNEQFF
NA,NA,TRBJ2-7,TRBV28,TGTGCCAGCAGTTTGTCTAGGGGGTACGAGCAGTACTTC,CASSLSRGYEQYF
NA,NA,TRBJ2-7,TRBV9,TGTGCCAGCAGCGTAGGGGGCGGACCCTACGAGCAGTACTTC,CASSVGGGPYEQYF
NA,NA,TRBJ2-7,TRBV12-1,TGTGCCAGCAGCTTCACCGGGACAGGGTTCTACGAGCAGTACTTC,CASSFTGTGFYEQYF
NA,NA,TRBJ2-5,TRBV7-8,TGTGCCAGCAGCTTAATTTCAGGGGTCGGTACCCAAGAGACCCAGTACTTC,CASSLISGVGTQETQYF
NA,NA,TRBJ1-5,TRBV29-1,TGCAGCGTTTCAGAAGGGAGTCAGCCCCAGCATTTT,CSVSEGSQPQHF
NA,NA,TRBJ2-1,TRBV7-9,TGTGCCAGCAGCTTAATCGGAGCGCCGGGTGAGCAGTTCTTC,CASSLIGAPGEQFF
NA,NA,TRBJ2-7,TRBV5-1,TGCGCCAGCAGCTCGGGGGACGGAAAATACGAGCAGTACTTC,CASSSGDGKYEQYF
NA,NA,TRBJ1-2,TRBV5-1,TGCGCCAGCAGCTTGGGGTCAGGGAACTATGGCTACACCTTC,CASSLGSGNYGYTF
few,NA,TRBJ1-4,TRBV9,TGTGCCAGCAGCGTAGGGGCCGTCATAGAGGGAGAAAAACTGTTTTTT,CASSVGAVIEGEKLFF
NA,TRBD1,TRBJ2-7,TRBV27,TGTGCCAGCAGTGAAGACAGGGTCTACGGGGAGCAGTACTTC,CASSEDRVYGEQYF
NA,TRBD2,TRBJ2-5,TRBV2,TGTGCCAGCAGCTGGCAACTAGCGGGAGGGCCGAGAGCAACGGAGACCCAGTACTTC,CASSWQLAGGPRATETQYF
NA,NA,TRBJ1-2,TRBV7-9,TGTGCCAGCAGCCAGGGCGGGCAGGGGAATGGCTACACCTTC,CASSQGGQGNGYTF
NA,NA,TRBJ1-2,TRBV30,TGTGCCTGGAGTGTACTCCGTAGTGGCTACACCTTC,CAWSVLRSGYTF
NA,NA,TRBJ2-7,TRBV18,TGTGCCAGCTCACCCCTGGGAGAAGAGCAGTACTTC,CASSPLGEEQYF
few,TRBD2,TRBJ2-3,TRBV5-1,TGCGCCAGCAGCTTACTAGCGGGAGAAGGGAATACGCAGTATTTT,CASSLLAGEGNTQYF
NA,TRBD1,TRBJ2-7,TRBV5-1,TGCGCCAGCAGCCCGGGACAGGGGGCCTACGAGCAGTACTTC,CASSPGQGAYEQYF
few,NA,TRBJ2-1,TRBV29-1,TGCAGCGTTGATGGGGGGTTGGACAATGAGCAGTTCTTC,CSVDGGLDNEQFF
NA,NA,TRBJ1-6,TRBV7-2,TGTGCCAGCAGCCATGTAACTCCAAATTCACCCCTCCACTTT,CASSHVTPNSPLHF
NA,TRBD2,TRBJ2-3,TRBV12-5,TGTGCTAGTGGTTTGAGGGTAGCGGGAGTTGGAGATACGCAGTATTTT,CASGLRVAGVGDTQYF
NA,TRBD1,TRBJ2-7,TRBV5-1,TGCGCCAGCAGCTTGTCGGGGACAGGAGGTATCTACGAGCAGTACTTC,CASSLSGTGGIYEQYF
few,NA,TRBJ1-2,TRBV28,TGTGCCAGCAGTTTGAATTTGGTGTCTAGCTATGGCTACACCTTC,CASSLNLVSSYGYTF
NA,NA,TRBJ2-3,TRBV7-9,TGTGCCGGAGGACTAACTCGCACAGATACGCAGTATTTT,CAGGLTRTDTQYF
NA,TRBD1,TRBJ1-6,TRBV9,TGTGCCAGCAGCGCAGATGACAGGGTTGGTTCACCCCTCCACTTT,CASSADDRVGSPLHF
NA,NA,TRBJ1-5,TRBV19,TGTGCCAGTAGTTATCTAAGTCAGCCCCAGCATTTT,CASSYLSQPQHF
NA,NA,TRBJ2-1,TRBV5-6,TGTGCCAGCAGAAACACAGGGAAAGAGTTCTTC,CASRNTGKEFF
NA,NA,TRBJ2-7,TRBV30,TGTGCCTGGAGTGGCCGGTCCTACGAGCAGTACTTC,CAWSGRSYEQYF
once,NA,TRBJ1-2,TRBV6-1,TGTGCCAGCAGTGAAGAAGAGTCCTATGGCTACACCTTC,CASSEEESYGYTF
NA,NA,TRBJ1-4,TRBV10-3,TGTGCCATCGGGCCTGACGGTGCAACTAATGAAAAACTGTTTTTT,CAIGPDGATNEKLFF
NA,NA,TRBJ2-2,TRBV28,TGTGCCAGCAGTTTGGGCCGGACAGCCGACACCGGGGAGCTGTTTTTT,CASSLGRTADTGELFF
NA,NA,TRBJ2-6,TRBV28,TGTGCCAGCAGTTTAACCAGGGGTACCCCTGGGGCCAACGTCCTGACTTTC,CASSLTRGTPGANVLTF
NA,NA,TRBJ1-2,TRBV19,TGTGCCAGTAGTATAGCGGGCTATGGCTACACCTTC,CASSIAGYGYTF